The 23 T cell receptor beta chains given below trace back to one sample, sequenced in a study of cytomegalovirus exposure and HLA in healthy donors. The PCR had 60 Vbeta and 13 Jbeta primers. Measured with immunoSEQ multiplex PCR; TCRdb has only the in-frame clones, and not every one. The table records around 140,000 clones, around 87% of them present only once. Material for sequencing was PBMCs. The origin of the receptors is a woman in her twenties or thirties in good health and CMV-seronegative.

The V and J genes are TRBV5-5 and TRBJ2-7, with D possibly TRBD2 on 6 matching bases. The CDR3 runs to 13 residues. Germline CDR1 is SGHKS and CDR2 is YYEKEE (reference sequence). Between the trimmed V and J ends, which lost 6 bases and 0 bases, there was a span of 10 bases. The CDR3 here is CASKRGLSYEQYF. The DNA for the CDR3 is TGTGCCAGCAAGAGGGGACTCTCCTACGAGCAGTACTTC.

CDR3 bases: TGTGCCAGCAGTTACCGGGGGGCGCCCTCACCCCTCCACTTT. Its protein is CASSYRGAPSPLHF. V and J are TRBV6-5 and TRBJ1-6; tentative D call: TRBD1 (6 bases). V was pared by 2 bases and J by 10 bases, with 12 bases between. The germline CDR1 and CDR2 sequences are MNHEY and SVGAGI. This CDR3 has 14 amino acids.

The chain carries TRBV30 and TRBJ1-5; TRBD1 aligns across 7 bases. Trimming cost V 4 bases and J 3 bases; bases outside gene matches: 6. Germline V CDR1 and CDR2: GTSNPN, SVGIG (reference sequence). The CDR3 length is 14 residues. The CDR3, as DNA: TGTGCCTGGACCACGGGACAGCTCAATCAGCCCCAGCATTTT. Translated: CAWTTGQLNQPQHF.

The chain couples TRBV7-2 to TRBJ2-2, with TRBD1 identical over 8 bases. This CDR3 region has 14 residues. In germline, CDR1 is SGHTA, CDR2 FQGNSA. V trimming: 5 bases; J trimming: 7 bases; junction bases outside the gene matches: 6. This CDR3 is CASSAGQGDGELFF. The CDR3 nucleotides read TGTGCCAGCAGCGCCGGACAGGGTGACGGGGAGCTGTTTTTT.

The chain has TRBV5-4 and TRBJ1-2; possibly TRBD1 for D (6 bases). Germline CDR1 is SGHNT and CDR2 is YYREEE (reference sequence). V was trimmed by 2 bases and J by 0 bases, leaving 8 bases between them. The CDR3 sequence is 14 residues long. For the CDR3, the DNA is TGTGCCAGCAGCTTAGGGGGAACTAACTATGGCTACACCTTC. Its protein is CASSLGGTNYGYTF.

This clone was seen a few times. The gene calls are TRBV6-8 and TRBJ1-1; D remains ambiguous. Germline V gene sequence: CDR1 MNHGY, CDR2 SAAAGT. Trimming shortened V by 8 bases and J by 1 base, and 14 bases separated the two germline ends. This CDR3 spans 14 amino acids. This CDR3 is CASFRLRRNTEAFF. DNA for the CDR3: TGTGCCAGCTTTCGGCTCCGGAGGAACACTGAAGCTTTCTTT.

This chain uses TRBV28 with TRBJ2-7, with 8 positions matching TRBD2. V lost 1 base to trimming and J lost 2 bases; unmatched junction nucleotides: 7. In germline, CDR1 is MDHEN, CDR2 SYDVKM. CDR3 length: 16 amino acids. CDR3 nucleotides: TGTGCCAGCAGTTTATTGCCTAGCGGGTTACCCTACGAGCAGTACTTC. Encoded protein: CASSLLPSGLPYEQYF.

The chain combines TRBV28 with TRBJ2-7; TRBD2 might be the D (5 bases). Germline CDR1 is MDHEN and CDR2 is SYDVKM. V lost 6 bases and J lost 3, with 15 bases in between. CDR3 length: 14 amino acids. CDR3 in amino acids: CASSRGIQGYEQYF. In DNA form, the CDR3 reads TGTGCCAGCAGCCGAGGGATTCAAGGCTACGAGCAGTACTTC.

The V and J genes are TRBV5-4 and TRBJ2-7; TRBD2 aligns across 11 bases. CDR1 is SGHNT and CDR2 is YYREEE in the germline V gene (reference sequence). The CDR3 has 15 amino acids. J was trimmed by 5 bases and V by 4 bases; bases with no gene match: 8. CDR3 in DNA: TGTGCCAGCAGCGCAACTAGCGGGAGTTGGGACGAGCAGTACTTC. Its protein is CASSATSGSWDEQYF.

V usage is TRBV28 and J usage is TRBJ1-2; 7 bases fit TRBD1. CDR3 length equals 13 residues. Germline V CDR1 and CDR2: MDHEN, SYDVKM. The V segment lost 7 bases and the J segment 5 bases; nucleotides outside the gene matches: 7. The chain's CDR3 is CASTEGDSYGYTF. DNA of the CDR3: TGTGCCAGCACCGAAGGGGACAGTTATGGCTACACCTTC.

This clone was picked up one time. The chain links TRBV13 to TRBJ2-2; 7 bases fit TRBD2. Germline V gives CDR1 PRHDT, CDR2 FYEKMQ (reference sequence). CDR3 length: 15 residues. V shed 4 bases and J 7 bases; nucleotides not matched to a gene: 9. CDR3 residues: CASSSAQAGVGELFF. CDR3 coding DNA: TGTGCCAGCAGCTCTGCCCAGGCGGGAGTCGGGGAGCTGTTTTTT.

This sequence joins TRBV28 and TRBJ1-3; D might be TRBD1 (6 bases). This CDR3 comprises 14 residues. V was trimmed by 6 bases and J by 4 bases, leaving 13 bases between them. CDR1 is MDHEN, CDR2 SYDVKM, per germline. In DNA form, the CDR3 reads TGTGCCAGCAGACACAGGGTTCGAGGAAACACCATATATTTT. It translates to CASRHRVRGNTIYF.

This chain links TRBV7-2 with TRBJ1-1; 7 nucleotides match TRBD1. Germline CDR1 and CDR2: SGHTA and FQGNSA. Losses at the gene ends were 5 bases for V and 1 base for J; bases not matched to a gene: 7. This CDR3 is 15 amino acids long. The CDR3 nucleotides read TGTGCCAGCAGCCCATGGACAGGCAGGAACACTGAAGCTTTCTTT. Protein product: CASSPWTGRNTEAFF.

CDR3 in DNA: TGTGCCAGCAGCTTAGGACTAGCGGGGAGCTCCTACAATGAGCAGTTCTTC. This encodes CASSLGLAGSSYNEQFF. J is TRBJ2-1 and V is TRBV7-9; the match to TRBD2 covers 11 bases. Germline V gives CDR1 SEHNR, CDR2 FQNEAQ (reference sequence). V shed 1 base, J shed 0 bases, and the junction held 2 bases outside the gene matches. This CDR3 contains 17 residues.

V and J are TRBV14 and TRBJ2-1; no definite D call. Germline V lookup: CDR1 SGHDN, CDR2 FVKESK. This CDR3 has 12 amino acids. Trimming cost V 4 bases and J 4 bases, with 5 bases left between them. CDR3 loop: CASSLVYNEQFF. DNA of the CDR3: TGTGCCAGCAGCCTAGTGTACAATGAGCAGTTCTTC.

The rearrangement uses TRBV28 and TRBJ2-4; 7 nucleotides align to TRBD1. The ends lost 5 bases at V and 0 bases at J; junction bases unmatched: 10. The CDR3 is 17 amino acids. The germline gives CDR1 MDHEN, CDR2 SYDVKM. CDR3 loop: CASSVLDRTLAKNIQYF. The CDR3 DNA reads as TGTGCCAGCAGTGTACTGGACAGGACTTTAGCCAAAAACATTCAGTACTTC. Variable domain in full (rest from reference TRBV28 and TRBJ2-4): DVKVTQSSRYLVKRTGEKVFLECVQDMDHENMFWYRQDPGLGLRLIYFSYDVKMKEKGDIPEGYSVSREKKERFSLILESASTNQTSMYLCASSVLDRTLAKNIQYFGAGTRLSVL.

The V gene is TRBV9, the J gene TRBJ1-2; D call uncertain. This CDR3 has 15 residues. Trimming cost V 2 bases and J 4 bases, with 15 bases left between them. Germline CDR1 SGDLS, CDR2 YYNGEE. CDR3 sequence reads: CASSVGRGMTYGYTF. For the CDR3, the DNA is TGTGCCAGCAGCGTTGGAAGAGGGATGACCTATGGCTACACCTTC. Full variable domain (outside the CDR3, taken from reference TRBV9 and TRBJ1-2): DSGVTQTPKHLITATGQRVTLRCSPRSGDLSVYWYQQSLDQGLQFLIQYYNGEERAKGNILERFSAQQFPDLHSELNLSSLELGDSALYFCASSVGRGMTYGYTFGSGTRLTVV.

This CDR3 reads CASSLSASGTDTQYF. CDR3 in DNA: TGTGCCAGCAGCTTGTCAGCTAGCGGCACAGATACGCAGTATTTT. The chain joins TRBV5-4 to TRBJ2-3, with TRBD2 as a possible D gene (6 bases). The V gene lost 1 base and the J gene lost 1 base, with 10 bases spanning the gap. Germline values: CDR1 SGHNT, CDR2 YYREEE (reference sequence). The CDR3 has 15 amino acids.

In its sample, this clone was seen a few times. V gene TRBV19 combines with J gene TRBJ1-1; D is ambiguous. Looked up from germline, CDR1 is LNHDA and CDR2 is SQIVND (reference sequence). CDR3 length: 13 amino acids. Trimming removed 3 bases from V and 5 bases from J, with 10 bases in between. The CDR3 protein is CASSIWGETEAFF. The CDR3 DNA sequence: TGTGCCAGTAGTATTTGGGGAGAGACTGAAGCTTTCTTT.

J is TRBJ2-1 and V is TRBV5-1, with D perhaps matching TRBD2 (6 bases). CDR3 length equals 16 residues. V lost 1 base and J 4 bases, leaving 15 bases between the germline ends. Germline V gene data show CDR1 as SGHRS and CDR2 as YFSETQ. The CDR3 spells CASSLNGLAEYNEQFF. Written as DNA, the CDR3 is TGCGCCAGCAGCTTGAACGGCTTAGCGGAGTACAATGAGCAGTTCTTC.

The chain has TRBV14 and TRBJ2-7; 9 bases line up with TRBD2. There are 14 residues in the CDR3. V lost 2 bases to trimming and J lost 6 bases; unmatched junction nucleotides: 5. Germline lookup yields CDR1 SGHDN and CDR2 FVKESK. For the CDR3, the DNA is TGTGCCAGCAGCCAAATCCGGACTAGCGCCGAGCAGTACTTC. Its translation is CASSQIRTSAEQYF.

The chain combines TRBV27 with TRBJ2-6, with D uncertain. V shed 4 bases and J shed 2 bases, with 9 bases lying between them. The germline CDR1 and CDR2 sequences are MNHEY and SMNVEV (reference sequence). The CDR3 consists of 15 residues. The CDR3 loop reads CASSSLGAGANVLTF. CDR3 DNA sequence: TGTGCCAGCAGTTCGCTGGGCGCTGGGGCCAACGTCCTGACTTTC.

The chain employs TRBV28 and TRBJ2-1; TRBD2 matches 8 bases. Germline CDR1 and CDR2: MDHEN and SYDVKM. The CDR3 spans 16 residues. With 4 bases clipped from V and 1 base from J, the junction kept 6 bases outside the gene matches. CDR3 nucleotide sequence: TGTGCCAGCAGTTCGCCCCGGGGGGGGTCCTACAATGAGCAGTTCTTC. The encoded protein is CASSSPRGGSYNEQFF.